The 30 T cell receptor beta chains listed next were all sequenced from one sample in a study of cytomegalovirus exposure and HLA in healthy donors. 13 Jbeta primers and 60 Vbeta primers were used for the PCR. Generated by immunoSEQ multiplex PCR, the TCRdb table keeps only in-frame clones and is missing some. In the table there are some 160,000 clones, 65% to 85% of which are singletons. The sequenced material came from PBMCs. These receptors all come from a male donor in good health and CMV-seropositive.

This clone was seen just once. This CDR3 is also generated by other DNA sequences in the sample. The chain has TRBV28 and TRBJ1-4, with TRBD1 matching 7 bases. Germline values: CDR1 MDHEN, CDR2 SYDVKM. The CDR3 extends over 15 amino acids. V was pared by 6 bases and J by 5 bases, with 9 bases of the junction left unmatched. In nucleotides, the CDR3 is TGTGCCAGCAGCCTCTCGGGGACAGCAAATGAAAAACTGTTTTTT. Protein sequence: CASSLSGTANEKLFF.

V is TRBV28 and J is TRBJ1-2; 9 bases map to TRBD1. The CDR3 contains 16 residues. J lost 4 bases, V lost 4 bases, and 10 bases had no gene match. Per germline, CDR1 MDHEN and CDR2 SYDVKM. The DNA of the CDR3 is TGTGCCAGCAGTTCGGGAGGACAGGGGTTGAGCTATGGCTACACCTTC. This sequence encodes CASSSGGQGLSYGYTF.

CDR3 bases: TGTGCCAGCAGCCCAACCCAGGGGGGTGAAGCTTTCTTT. It is translated as CASSPTQGGEAFF. The chain uses TRBV5-8 and TRBJ1-1; 7 bases are a match to TRBD1. The CDR3 covers 13 residues. The J segment lost 7 bases and the V segment lost 4 bases, leaving 7 bases of the junction unmatched. In germline, CDR1 is SGHTS, CDR2 YDEGEE.

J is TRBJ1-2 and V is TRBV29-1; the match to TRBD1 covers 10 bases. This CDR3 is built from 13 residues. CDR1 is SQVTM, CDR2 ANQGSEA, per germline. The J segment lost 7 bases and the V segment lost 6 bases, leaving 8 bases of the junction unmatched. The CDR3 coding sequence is TGCAGCGTGGGGACAGGGGCCGGGGGTGGCTACACCTTC. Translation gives CSVGTGAGGGYTF.

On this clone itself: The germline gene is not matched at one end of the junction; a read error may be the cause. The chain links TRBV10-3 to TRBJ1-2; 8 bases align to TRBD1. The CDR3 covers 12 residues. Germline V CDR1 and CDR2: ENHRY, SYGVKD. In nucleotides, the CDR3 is TGTGCCATCAGTGAGTCGACAGGACAGGGTTTCTTC. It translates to CAISESTGQGFF.

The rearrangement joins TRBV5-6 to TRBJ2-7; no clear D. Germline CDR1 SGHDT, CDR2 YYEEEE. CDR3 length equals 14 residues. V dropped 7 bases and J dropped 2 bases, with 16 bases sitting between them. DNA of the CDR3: TGTGCCAGCCCAGTTCTTCTTATAACCTACGAGCAGTACTTC. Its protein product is CASPVLLITYEQYF.

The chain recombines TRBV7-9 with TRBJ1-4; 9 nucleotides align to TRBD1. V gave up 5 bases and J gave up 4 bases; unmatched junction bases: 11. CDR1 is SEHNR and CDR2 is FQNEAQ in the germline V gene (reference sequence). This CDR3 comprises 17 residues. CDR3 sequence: CASSEDRGRTFNEKLFF. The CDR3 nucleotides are TGTGCCAGCAGCGAGGACAGGGGCCGGACCTTTAATGAAAAACTGTTTTTT.

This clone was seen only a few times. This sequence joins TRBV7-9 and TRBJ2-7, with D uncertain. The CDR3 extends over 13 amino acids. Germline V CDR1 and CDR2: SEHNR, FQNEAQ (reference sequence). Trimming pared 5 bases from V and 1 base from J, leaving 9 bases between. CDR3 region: CASSRQVSYEQYF. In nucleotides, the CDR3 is TGTGCCAGCAGCCGTCAGGTTTCCTACGAGCAGTACTTC.

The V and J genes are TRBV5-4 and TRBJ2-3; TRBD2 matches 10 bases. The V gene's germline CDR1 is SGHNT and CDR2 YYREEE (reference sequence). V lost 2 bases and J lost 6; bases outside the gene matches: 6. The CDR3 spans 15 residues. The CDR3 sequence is CASSLASGSWDTQYF. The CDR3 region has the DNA TGTGCCAGCAGCTTAGCTAGCGGGAGTTGGGATACGCAGTATTTT.

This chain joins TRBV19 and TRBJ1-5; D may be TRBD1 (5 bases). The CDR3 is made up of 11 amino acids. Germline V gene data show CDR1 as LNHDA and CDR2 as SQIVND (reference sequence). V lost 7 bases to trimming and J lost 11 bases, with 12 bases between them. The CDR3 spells CASTTGVTQHF. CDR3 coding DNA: TGTGCCAGTACCACAGGCGTGACCCAGCATTTT.

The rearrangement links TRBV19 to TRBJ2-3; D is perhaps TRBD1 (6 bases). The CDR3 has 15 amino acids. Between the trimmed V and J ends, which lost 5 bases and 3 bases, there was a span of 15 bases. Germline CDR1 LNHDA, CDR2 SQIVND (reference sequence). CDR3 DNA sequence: TGTGCCAGTAGTGCACAGGGTTTAGGAACAGATACGCAGTATTTT. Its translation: CASSAQGLGTDTQYF.

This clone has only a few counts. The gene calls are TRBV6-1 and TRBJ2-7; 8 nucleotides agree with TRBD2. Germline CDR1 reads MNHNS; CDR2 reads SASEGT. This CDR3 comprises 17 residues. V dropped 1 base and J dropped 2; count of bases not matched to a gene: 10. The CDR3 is CASSEVWSSGITYEQYF. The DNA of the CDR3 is TGTGCCAGCAGTGAAGTCTGGAGTAGCGGGATAACCTACGAGCAGTACTTC.

CDR3 sequence reads: CASSSGGLAGAEQFF. CDR3 coding DNA: TGTGCCAGCAGCTCTGGGGGCTTAGCGGGAGCTGAGCAGTTCTTC. The rearrangement joins TRBV11-3 to TRBJ2-1, with 9 bases identical to TRBD2. Trimming removed 4 bases from V and 9 bases from J; junction bases left unmatched: 10. In germline, CDR1 is SGHNT, CDR2 YENEEA. This CDR3 region has 15 residues.

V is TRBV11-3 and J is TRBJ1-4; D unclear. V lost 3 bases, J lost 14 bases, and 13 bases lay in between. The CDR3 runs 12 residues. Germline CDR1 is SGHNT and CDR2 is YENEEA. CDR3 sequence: CASSLGFPPLFF. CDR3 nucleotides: TGTGCCAGCAGCTTGGGCTTTCCCCCTCTGTTTTTT.

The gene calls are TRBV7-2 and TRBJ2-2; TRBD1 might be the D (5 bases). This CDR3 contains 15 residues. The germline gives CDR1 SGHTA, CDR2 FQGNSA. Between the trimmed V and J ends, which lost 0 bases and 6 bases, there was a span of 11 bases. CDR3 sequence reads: CASSLAAGIPGELFF. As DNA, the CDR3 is TGTGCCAGCAGCTTAGCCGCAGGGATTCCCGGGGAGCTGTTTTTT.

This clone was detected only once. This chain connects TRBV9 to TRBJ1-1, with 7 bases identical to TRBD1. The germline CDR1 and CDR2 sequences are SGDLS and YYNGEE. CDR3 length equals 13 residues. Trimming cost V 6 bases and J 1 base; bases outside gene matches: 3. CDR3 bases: TGTGCCAGCAACAGGGGCGAGAACACTGAAGCTTTCTTT. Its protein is CASNRGENTEAFF.

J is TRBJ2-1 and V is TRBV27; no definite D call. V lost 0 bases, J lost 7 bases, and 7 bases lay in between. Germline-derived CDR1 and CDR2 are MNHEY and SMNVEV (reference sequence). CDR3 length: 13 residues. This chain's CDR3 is CASSLSPDNEQFF. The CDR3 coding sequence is TGTGCCAGCAGTTTATCGCCAGATAATGAGCAGTTCTTC.

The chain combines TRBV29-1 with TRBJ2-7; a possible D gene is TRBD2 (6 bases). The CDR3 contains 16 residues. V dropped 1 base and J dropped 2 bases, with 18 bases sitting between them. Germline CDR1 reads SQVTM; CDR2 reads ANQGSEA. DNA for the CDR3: TGCAGCGTTGAAGTGGAGGGGTGGACGGCCGCCTACGAGCAGTACTTC. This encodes CSVEVEGWTAAYEQYF.

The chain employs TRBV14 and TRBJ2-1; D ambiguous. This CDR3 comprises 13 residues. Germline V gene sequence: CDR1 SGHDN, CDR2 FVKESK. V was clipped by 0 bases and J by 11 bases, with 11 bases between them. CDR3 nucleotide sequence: TGTGCCAGCAGCCAAGATGGAGCTAGTCAGCAGTTCTTC. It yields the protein CASSQDGASQQFF. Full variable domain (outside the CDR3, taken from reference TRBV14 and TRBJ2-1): EAGVTQFPSHSVIEKGQTVTLRCDPISGHDNLYWYRRVMGKEIKFLLHFVKESKQDESGMPNNRFLAERTGGTYSTLKVQPAELEDSGVYFCASSQDGASQQFFGPGTRLTVL.

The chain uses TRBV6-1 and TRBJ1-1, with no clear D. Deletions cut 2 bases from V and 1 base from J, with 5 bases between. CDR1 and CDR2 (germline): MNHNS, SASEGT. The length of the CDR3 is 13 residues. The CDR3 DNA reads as TGTGCCAGCAGTGAACGGGAGAACACTGAAGCTTTCTTT. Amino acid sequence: CASSERENTEAFF.

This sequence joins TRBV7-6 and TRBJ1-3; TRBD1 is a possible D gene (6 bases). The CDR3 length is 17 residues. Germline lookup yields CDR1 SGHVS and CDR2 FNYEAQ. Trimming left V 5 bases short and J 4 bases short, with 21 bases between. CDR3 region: CASSPAGEARGGNTIYF. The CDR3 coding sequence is TGTGCCAGCAGCCCAGCAGGGGAAGCCCGCGGCGGAAACACCATATATTTT.

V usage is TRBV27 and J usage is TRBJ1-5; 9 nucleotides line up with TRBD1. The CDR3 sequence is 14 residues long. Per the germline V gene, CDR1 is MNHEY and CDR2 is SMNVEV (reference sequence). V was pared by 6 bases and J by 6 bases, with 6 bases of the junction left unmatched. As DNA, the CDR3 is TGTGCCAGCAGGCCGACAGGGGGGGGTCAGCCCCAGCATTTT. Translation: CASRPTGGGQPQHF.

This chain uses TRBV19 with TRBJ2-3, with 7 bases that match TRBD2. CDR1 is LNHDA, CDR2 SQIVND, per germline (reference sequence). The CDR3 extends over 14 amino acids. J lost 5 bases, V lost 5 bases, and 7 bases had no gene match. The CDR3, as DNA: TGTGCCAGTAGTGGGGGACTAATTGGAGATACGCAGTATTTT. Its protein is CASSGGLIGDTQYF.

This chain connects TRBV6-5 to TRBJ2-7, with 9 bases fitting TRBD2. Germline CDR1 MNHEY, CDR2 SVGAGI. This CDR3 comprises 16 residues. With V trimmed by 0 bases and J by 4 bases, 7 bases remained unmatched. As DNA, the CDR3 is TGTGCCAGCAGTTACTCTGTTCTTAGCGGGAGTTACGAGCAGTACTTC. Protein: CASSYSVLSGSYEQYF.

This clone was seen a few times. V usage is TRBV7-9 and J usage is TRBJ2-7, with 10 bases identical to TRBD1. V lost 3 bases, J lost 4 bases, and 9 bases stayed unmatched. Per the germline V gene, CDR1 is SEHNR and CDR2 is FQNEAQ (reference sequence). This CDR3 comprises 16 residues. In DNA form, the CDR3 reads TGTGCCAGCAGCTTTGGGGAGGACAGGGGGTCGTACGAGCAGTACTTC. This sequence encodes CASSFGEDRGSYEQYF.

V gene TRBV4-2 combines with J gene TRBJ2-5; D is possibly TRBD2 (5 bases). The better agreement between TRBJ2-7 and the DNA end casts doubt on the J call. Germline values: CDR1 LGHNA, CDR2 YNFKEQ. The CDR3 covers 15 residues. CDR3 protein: CASSQDLGGPYEQYF. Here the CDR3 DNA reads TGTGCCAGCAGCCAAGATCTCGGAGGACCCTACGAGCAGTACTTC.

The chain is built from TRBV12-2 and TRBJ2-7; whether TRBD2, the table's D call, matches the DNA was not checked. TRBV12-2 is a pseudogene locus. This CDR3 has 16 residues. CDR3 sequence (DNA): TGTGCAAGTCGCGTACCCAGCGGGAGGAGCTCCTACGAGCAGTACTTC. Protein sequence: CASRVPSGRSSYEQYF.

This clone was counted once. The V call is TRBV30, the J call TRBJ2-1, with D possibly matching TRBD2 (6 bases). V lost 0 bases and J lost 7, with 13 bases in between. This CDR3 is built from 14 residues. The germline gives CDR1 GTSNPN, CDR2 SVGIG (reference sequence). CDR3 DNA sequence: TGTGCCTGGAGTGTAGATAGCGGCCGTAATGAGCAGTTCTTC. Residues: CAWSVDSGRNEQFF.

CDR3 nucleotides: TGTGCCAGTAGTGGGAAAGGACAGGGATGGGGAAACATTCAGTACTTC. This encodes CASSGKGQGWGNIQYF. The chain has TRBV19 and TRBJ2-4, with 8 bases lining up with TRBD1. This CDR3 contains 16 residues. Germline V gene lookup returns CDR1 LNHDA and CDR2 SQIVND (reference sequence). The trim removed 5 bases at V and 6 bases at J, leaving 12 bases unmatched.

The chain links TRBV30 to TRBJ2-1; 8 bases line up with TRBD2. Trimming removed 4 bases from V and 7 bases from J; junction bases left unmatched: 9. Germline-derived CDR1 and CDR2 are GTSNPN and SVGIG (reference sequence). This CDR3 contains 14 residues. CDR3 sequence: CAWKGLEMGNEQFF. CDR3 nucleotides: TGTGCCTGGAAGGGACTAGAGATGGGTAATGAGCAGTTCTTC. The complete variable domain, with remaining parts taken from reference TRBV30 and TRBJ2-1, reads SQTIHQWPATLVQPVGSPLSLECTVEGTSNPNLYWYRQAAGRGLQLLFYSVGIGQISSEVPQNLSASRPQDRQFILSSKKLLLSDSGFYLCAWKGLEMGNEQFFGPGTRLTVL.